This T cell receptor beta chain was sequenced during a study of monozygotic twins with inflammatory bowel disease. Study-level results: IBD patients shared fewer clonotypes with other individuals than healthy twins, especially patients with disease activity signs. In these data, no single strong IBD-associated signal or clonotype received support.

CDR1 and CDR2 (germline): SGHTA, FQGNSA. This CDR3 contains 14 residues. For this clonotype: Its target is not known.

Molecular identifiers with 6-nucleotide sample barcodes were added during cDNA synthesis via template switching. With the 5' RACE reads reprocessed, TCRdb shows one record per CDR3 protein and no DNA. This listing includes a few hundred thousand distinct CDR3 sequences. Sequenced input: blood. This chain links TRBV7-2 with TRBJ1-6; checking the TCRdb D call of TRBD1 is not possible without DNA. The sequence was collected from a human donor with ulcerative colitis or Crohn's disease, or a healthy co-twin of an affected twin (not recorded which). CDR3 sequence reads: CASSLGRGNSPLHF.